This entry is about one T cell receptor beta chain. Antigen unknown. The same CDR3 is also encoded by other DNA sequences in this sample. Division of CD4+ cells produced a CD45RA+ naive subset and a CD45RA-negative memory subset. This entry is derived from a study of shared clonotypes between healthy human individuals. Findings of the study overall: Generation probability values for non-shared clonotypes were lower than those for clonotypes shared by all four donors.

The authors distributed each subset's genomic DNA evenly over several immunoSEQ plates. As originally analysed: As immunoSEQ supplied junction-only sequences (without quality scores), filtering differed. Method: immunoSEQ multiplex PCR; TCRdb's copy keeps in-frame clones and lacks some. That table furnishes V, J and clone size, whereas the DNA furnished D and trimming. Seen here are approximately 1.4 million clones, 95% to 99% observed once, and the top ten hold 0.45%. The germline gives CDR1 SGHRS, CDR2 YFSETQ. V was clipped by 1 base and J by 0 bases, with 9 bases between them. The CDR3 consists of 15 residues.

The TCR comes from a man aged 25-45 years in good health. The source material was naive CD4+ T cells sorted from blood. Subset: CD45RA+ positively selected. This chain joins TRBV5-1 and TRBJ2-3; D possibly corresponds to TRBD2 (5 bases). The DNA for the CDR3 is TGCGCCAGCAGCTTGCGGCGGGCTAGCACAGATACGCAGTATTTT. Its translation is CASSLRRASTDTQYF.